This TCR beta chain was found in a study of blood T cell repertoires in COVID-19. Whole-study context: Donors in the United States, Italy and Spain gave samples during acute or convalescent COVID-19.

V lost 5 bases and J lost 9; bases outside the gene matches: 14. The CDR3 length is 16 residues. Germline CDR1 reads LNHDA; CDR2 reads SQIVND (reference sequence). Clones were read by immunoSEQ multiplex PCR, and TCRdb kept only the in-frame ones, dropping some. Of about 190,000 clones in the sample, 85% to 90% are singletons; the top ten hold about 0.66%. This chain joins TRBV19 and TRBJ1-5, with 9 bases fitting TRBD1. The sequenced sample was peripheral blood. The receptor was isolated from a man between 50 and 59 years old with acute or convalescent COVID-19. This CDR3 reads CASSSQGGQGLWPQHF. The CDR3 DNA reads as TGTGCCAGTAGTTCTCAAGGGGGACAGGGTCTTTGGCCCCAGCATTTT.